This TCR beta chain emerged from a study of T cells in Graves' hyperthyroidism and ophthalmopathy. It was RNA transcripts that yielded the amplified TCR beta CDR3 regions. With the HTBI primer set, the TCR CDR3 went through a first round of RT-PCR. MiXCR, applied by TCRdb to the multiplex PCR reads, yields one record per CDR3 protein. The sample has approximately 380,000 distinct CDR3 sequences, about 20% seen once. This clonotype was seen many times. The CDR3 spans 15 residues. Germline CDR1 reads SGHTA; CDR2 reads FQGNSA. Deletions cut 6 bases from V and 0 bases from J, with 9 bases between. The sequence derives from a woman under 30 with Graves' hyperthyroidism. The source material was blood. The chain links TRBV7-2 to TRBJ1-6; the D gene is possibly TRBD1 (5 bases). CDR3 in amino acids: CASSRQPSYNSPLHF. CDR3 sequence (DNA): TGTGCCAGCAGTCGACAGCCCTCCTATAATTCACCCCTCCACTTT.